Each of the 16 T cell receptor beta chains below was sequenced from the same sample in a study of technical replicates of blood from a handful of donors. The assay was immunoSEQ multiplex PCR, and TCRdb's table has in-frame clones only and misses some. The sample lists under 95,000 clones; 90% to 95% were seen once. Sequenced sample: T cells isolated from PBMCs. These receptors all come from a human donor in good health.

J is TRBJ1-2 and V is TRBV27; TRBD1 matches 7 bases. Per germline, CDR1 MNHEY and CDR2 SMNVEV (reference sequence). Losses at the gene ends were 2 bases for V and 7 bases for J; bases not matched to a gene: 13. The CDR3 covers 16 residues. The CDR3 DNA reads TGTGCCAGCAGTTTAGCCCGTCTCCGGGACAGTGGTGGCTACACCTTC. This translates into CASSLARLRDSGGYTF.

This chain uses TRBV7-9 with TRBJ1-5, with 8 positions matching TRBD1. Germline V gene lookup returns CDR1 SEHNR and CDR2 FQNEAQ (reference sequence). Trimming removed 6 bases from V and 9 bases from J; junction bases left unmatched: 7. CDR3 length equals 13 residues. In nucleotides, the CDR3 is TGTGCCAGCAGTCTGGACAGGGTTCGGCCCCAGCATTTT. It is translated as CASSLDRVRPQHF.

The rearrangement joins TRBV5-1 to TRBJ1-4; possible D gene TRBD1, 5 bases. In germline, CDR1 is SGHRS, CDR2 YFSETQ. V lost 0 bases, J lost 3 bases, and 12 bases lay in between. CDR3 length: 16 residues. CDR3 protein: CASSLAVAGPNEKLFF. The CDR3 DNA reads TGCGCCAGCAGCTTGGCCGTGGCGGGACCTAATGAAAAACTGTTTTTT. The entire variable domain, with the rest obtained from reference TRBV5-1 and TRBJ1-4, is as follows: KAGVTQTPRYLIKTRGQQVTLSCSPISGHRSVSWYQQTPGQGLQFLFEYFSETQRNKGNFPGRFSGRQFSNSRSEMNVSTLELGDSALYLCASSLAVAGPNEKLFFGSGTQLSVL.

V is TRBV6-6 and J is TRBJ2-7; 10 bases map to TRBD1. Unmatched junction bases numbered 3, after V lost 0 bases and J lost 4 bases. The CDR3 has 15 amino acids. CDR1 is MNHNY and CDR2 is SVGAGI in the germline V gene (reference sequence). CDR3 in DNA: TGTGCCAGCAGTTACTCTTGGGGACAGGGGTACGAGCAGTACTTC. This encodes CASSYSWGQGYEQYF.

The genes are TRBV5-6 and TRBJ2-5; no clear D. CDR1 is SGHDT and CDR2 is YYEEEE in the germline V gene. The CDR3 runs to 13 residues. V was pared by 3 bases and J by 2 bases, with 8 bases between. The CDR3, as DNA: TGTGCCAGCAGCTCAACGGTGCAAGAGACCCAGTACTTC. It translates to CASSSTVQETQYF.

This clone has only one observation. The chain links TRBV2 to TRBJ1-2; D remains ambiguous. The CDR3 has 12 amino acids. Germline assignment: CDR1 SNHLY and CDR2 FYNNEI. Trimming took off 3 bases at V and 5 bases at J, with 7 bases between the two ends. CDR3 residues: CASSEYLYGYTF. The CDR3 DNA follows: TGTGCCAGCAGTGAGTACCTATATGGCTACACCTTC.

The chain has TRBV5-1 and TRBJ2-1; 8 bases agree with TRBD2. The germline CDR1 and CDR2 sequences are SGHRS and YFSETQ. The CDR3 runs 17 residues. V shed 0 bases, J shed 3 bases, and the junction held 8 bases outside the gene matches. This CDR3 is CASSLDNTGGIYNEQFF. For the CDR3, the DNA is TGCGCCAGCAGCTTGGATAACACGGGGGGGATCTACAATGAGCAGTTCTTC.

The genes are TRBV28 and TRBJ1-2; D unresolved. Germline V gene data show CDR1 as MDHEN and CDR2 as SYDVKM. Trimming took off 2 bases at V and 2 bases at J, with 9 bases between the two ends. CDR3 length: 14 amino acids. CDR3 in DNA: TGTGCCAGCAGTTTAGCCAGGCGAAACTATGGCTACACCTTC. It yields the protein CASSLARRNYGYTF.

The chain links TRBV4-2 to TRBJ1-2, with 9 positions matching TRBD1. Germline V lookup: CDR1 LGHNA, CDR2 YNFKEQ. The V and J ends lost 2 bases and 7 bases, in that order; junction bases with no gene match: 11. The CDR3 covers 16 residues. This chain's CDR3 is CASSQPAGTGFFGYTF. The CDR3, as DNA: TGTGCCAGCAGCCAACCTGCCGGGACAGGGTTCTTTGGCTACACCTTC.

The chain recombines TRBV2 with TRBJ1-2, with 9 nucleotides matching TRBD1. This CDR3 spans 17 amino acids. The germline V gene has CDR1 SNHLY and CDR2 FYNNEI. J was trimmed by 5 bases and V by 7 bases; bases with no gene match: 17. The CDR3: CASNGVPGQGVEYGYTF. DNA for the CDR3: TGTGCCAGCAACGGAGTCCCGGGACAGGGAGTGGAGTATGGCTACACCTTC.

This chain joins TRBV10-3 and TRBJ2-7; 9 nucleotides align to TRBD2. Germline CDR1 ENHRY, CDR2 SYGVKD. Trimming cost V 3 bases and J 3 bases; bases outside gene matches: 6. The CDR3 covers 15 residues. The DNA of the CDR3 is TGTGCCATCAGTGAACCGAGCGGGAGGAGCTACGAGCAGTACTTC. Its translation is CAISEPSGRSYEQYF.

The chain couples TRBV6-1 to TRBJ2-3, with 10 positions matching TRBD2. CDR1 and CDR2 from the germline V gene are MNHNS and SASEGT. The trim removed 3 bases at V and 3 bases at J, leaving 3 bases unmatched. The CDR3 covers 15 residues. The CDR3 loop reads CASSEAGLATDTQYF. The CDR3, as DNA: TGTGCCAGCAGTGAGGCGGGACTAGCGACAGATACGCAGTATTTT.

Note on this clone: The same CDR3 can be traced to other DNA sequences in this sample. The chain has TRBV11-2 and TRBJ2-7, with unresolved D. Per germline, CDR1 SGHAT and CDR2 FQNNGV. V was clipped by 5 bases and J by 3 bases, with 5 bases between them. This CDR3 spans 11 amino acids. This CDR3 is CASSPYYEQYF. CDR3 in DNA: TGTGCCAGCAGCCCTTACTACGAGCAGTACTTC.

The chain carries TRBV19 and TRBJ1-2; 7 bases match TRBD1. V dropped 7 bases and J dropped 2; count of bases not matched to a gene: 10. The germline V gene has CDR1 LNHDA and CDR2 SQIVND (reference sequence). The CDR3 runs to 15 residues. The chain's CDR3 is CASTTGQWTNYGYTF. CDR3 bases: TGTGCCAGTACCACGGGACAGTGGACCAACTATGGCTACACCTTC.

This chain connects TRBV27 to TRBJ2-7, with D possibly TRBD1 on 5 matching bases. CDR1 and CDR2 (germline): MNHEY, SMNVEV (reference sequence). V lost 3 bases to trimming and J lost 1 base, with 10 bases between them. The CDR3 consists of 14 residues. CDR3 sequence reads: CASSFLGASYEQYF. The DNA for the CDR3 is TGTGCCAGCAGTTTTTTAGGGGCGTCCTACGAGCAGTACTTC.

The chain uses TRBV11-2 and TRBJ1-1, with 8 nucleotides matching TRBD1. The CDR3 loop spans 15 amino acids. CDR1 is SGHAT and CDR2 is FQNNGV in the germline V gene. V lost 5 bases, J lost 3 bases, and 8 bases stayed unmatched. The CDR3 is CASSPIRGPDTEAFF. The CDR3 nucleotides read TGTGCCAGCAGCCCTATCAGGGGGCCGGACACTGAAGCTTTCTTT.